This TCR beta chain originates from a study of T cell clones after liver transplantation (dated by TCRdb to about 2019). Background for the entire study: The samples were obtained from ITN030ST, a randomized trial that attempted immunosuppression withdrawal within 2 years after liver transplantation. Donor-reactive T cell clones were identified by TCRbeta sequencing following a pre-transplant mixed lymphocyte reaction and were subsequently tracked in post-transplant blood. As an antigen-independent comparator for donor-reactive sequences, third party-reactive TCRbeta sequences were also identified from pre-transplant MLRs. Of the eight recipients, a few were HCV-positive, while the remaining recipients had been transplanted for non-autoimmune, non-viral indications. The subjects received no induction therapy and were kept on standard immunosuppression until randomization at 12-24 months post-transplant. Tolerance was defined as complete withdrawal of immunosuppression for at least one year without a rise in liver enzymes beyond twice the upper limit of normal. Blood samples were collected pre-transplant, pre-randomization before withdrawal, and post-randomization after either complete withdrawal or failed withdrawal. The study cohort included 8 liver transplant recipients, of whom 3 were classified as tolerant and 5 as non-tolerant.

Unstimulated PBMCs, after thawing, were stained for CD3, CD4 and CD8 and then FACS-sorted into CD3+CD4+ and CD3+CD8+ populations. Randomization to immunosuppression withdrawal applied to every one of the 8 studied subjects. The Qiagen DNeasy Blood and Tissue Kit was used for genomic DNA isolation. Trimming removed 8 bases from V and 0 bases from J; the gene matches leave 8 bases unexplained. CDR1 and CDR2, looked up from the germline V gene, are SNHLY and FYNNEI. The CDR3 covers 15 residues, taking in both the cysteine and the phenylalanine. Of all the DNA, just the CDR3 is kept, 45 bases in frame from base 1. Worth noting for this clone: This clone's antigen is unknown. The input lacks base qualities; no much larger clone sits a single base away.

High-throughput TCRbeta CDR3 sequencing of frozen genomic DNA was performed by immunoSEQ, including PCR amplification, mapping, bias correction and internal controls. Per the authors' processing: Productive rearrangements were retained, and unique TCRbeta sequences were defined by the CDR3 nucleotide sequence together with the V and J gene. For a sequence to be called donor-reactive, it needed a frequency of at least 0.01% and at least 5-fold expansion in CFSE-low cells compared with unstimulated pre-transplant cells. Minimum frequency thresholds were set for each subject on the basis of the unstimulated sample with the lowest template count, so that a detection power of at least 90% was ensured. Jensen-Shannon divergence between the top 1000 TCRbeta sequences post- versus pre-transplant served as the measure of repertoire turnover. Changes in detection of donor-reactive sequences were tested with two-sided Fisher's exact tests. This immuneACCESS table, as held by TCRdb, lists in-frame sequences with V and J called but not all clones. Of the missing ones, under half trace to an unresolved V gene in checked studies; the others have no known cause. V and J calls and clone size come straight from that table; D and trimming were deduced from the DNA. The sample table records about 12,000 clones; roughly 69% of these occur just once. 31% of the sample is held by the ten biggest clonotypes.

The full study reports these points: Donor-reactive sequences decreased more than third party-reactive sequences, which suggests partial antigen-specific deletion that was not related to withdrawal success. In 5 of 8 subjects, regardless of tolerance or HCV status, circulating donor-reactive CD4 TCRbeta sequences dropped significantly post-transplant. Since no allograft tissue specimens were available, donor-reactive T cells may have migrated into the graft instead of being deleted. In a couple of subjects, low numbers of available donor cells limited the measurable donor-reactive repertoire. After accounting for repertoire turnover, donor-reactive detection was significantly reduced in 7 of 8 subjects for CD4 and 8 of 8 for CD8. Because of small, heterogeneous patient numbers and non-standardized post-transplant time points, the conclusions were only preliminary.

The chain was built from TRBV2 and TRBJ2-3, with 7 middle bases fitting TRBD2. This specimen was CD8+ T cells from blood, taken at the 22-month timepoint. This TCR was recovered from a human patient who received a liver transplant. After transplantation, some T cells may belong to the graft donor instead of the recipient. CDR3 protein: CASLWGGLSTDTQYF. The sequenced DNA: TGTGCCAGCCTGTGGGGGGGACTAAGCACAGATACGCAGTATTTT.